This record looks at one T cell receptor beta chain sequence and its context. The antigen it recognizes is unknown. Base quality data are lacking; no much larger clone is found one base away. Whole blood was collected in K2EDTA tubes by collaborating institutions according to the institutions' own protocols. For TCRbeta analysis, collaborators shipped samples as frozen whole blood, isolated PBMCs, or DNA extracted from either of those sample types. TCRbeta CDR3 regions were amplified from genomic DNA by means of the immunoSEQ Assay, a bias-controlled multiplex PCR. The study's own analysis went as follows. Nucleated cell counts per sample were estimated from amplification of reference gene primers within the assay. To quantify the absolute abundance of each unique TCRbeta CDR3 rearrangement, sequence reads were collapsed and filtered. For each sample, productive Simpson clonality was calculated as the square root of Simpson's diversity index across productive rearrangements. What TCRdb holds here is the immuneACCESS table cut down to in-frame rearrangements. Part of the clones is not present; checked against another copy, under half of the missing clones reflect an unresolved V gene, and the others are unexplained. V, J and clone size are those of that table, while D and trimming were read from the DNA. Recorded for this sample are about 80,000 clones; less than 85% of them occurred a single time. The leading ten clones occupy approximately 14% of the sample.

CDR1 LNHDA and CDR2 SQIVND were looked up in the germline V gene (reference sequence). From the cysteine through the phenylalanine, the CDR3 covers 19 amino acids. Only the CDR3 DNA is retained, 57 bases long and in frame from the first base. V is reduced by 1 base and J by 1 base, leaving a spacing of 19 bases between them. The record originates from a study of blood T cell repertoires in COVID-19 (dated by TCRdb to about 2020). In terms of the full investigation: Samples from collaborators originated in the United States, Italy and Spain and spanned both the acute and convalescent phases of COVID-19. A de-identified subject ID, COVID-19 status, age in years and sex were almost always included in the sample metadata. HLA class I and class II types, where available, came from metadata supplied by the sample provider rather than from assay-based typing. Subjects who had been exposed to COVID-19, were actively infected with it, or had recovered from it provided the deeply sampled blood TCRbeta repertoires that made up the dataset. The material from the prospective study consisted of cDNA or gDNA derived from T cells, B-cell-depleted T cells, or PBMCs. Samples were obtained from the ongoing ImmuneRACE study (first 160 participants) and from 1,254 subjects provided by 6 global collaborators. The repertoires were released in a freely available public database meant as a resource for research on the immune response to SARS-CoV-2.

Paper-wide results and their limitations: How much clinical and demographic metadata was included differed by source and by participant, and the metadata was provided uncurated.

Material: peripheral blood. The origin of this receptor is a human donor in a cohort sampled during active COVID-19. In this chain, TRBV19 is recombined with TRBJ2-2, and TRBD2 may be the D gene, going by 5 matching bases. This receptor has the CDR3 CASSIVRVWVGGNTGELFF. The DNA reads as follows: TGTGCCAGTAGTATAGTGAGGGTCTGGGTCGGAGGGAACACCGGGGAGCTGTTTTTT.